This T cell receptor beta chain stems from a study of identical twins. General study results and limits: While abundant cord blood beta clonotypes carried fewer insertions, memory repertoires showed no such pattern. Cross-sectional statistics, not tracking of the same donors, supported the conclusions. Beta out-of-frame sequences showed weaker excess sharing between twins.

There are a few counts of this clonotype. Its antigen is unknown. Via MiXCR, TCRdb re-called the 5' RACE reads, giving one row per CDR3 protein. The repertoire consists of hundreds of thousands of distinct CDR3 sequences, with roughly an eighth occurring once and the leading ten covering about 1.6%. The germline V and J ends were trimmed by 3 bases and 11 bases, with 20 bases remaining between them. The CDR3 length is 15 residues. Germline assignment: CDR1 MNHEY and CDR2 SVGAGI. These data were also reused for a study on yellow fever vaccine responses in identical twins.

The receptor's source is a young woman in good health. Sequenced sample: PBMCs. The genes are TRBV6-5 and TRBJ1-5; a possible D gene is TRBD1 (5 bases). For the CDR3, the DNA is TGTGCCAGCAGTTATTCCGGGGAATTTGGGGGGGCCCAGCATTTT. This codes for CASSYSGEFGGAQHF.